This T cell receptor (beta chain) was retrieved from a study of T cells in Graves' hyperthyroidism and ophthalmopathy. The table lists this clonotype with many counts. The antigen remains unidentified. Using RNA transcripts as the source, TCR beta CDR3 regions were amplified. The TCR CDR3 was amplified in a first-round RT-PCR using the HTBI primer set. From the multiplex PCR reads, TCRdb called clonotypes with MiXCR, one entry per CDR3 protein. The profile covers about 380,000 distinct CDR3 sequences, with about 15% appearing a single time and 11% taken by the ten largest. Findings and caveats of the study: By a 13 V-J model, ophthalmopathy was set apart from stable hyperthyroidism. Researchers found most expanded thyroid clonotypes above 0.001 in blood as well.

The CDR3 has 15 amino acids. Trimming took off 4 bases at V and 7 bases at J, with 19 bases between the two ends. The germline CDR1 and CDR2 sequences are LNHNV and YYDKDF (reference sequence). Among the patients, aged 18 to 65, hyperthyroidism was newly diagnosed and had lasted under 2 months. Exclusion of patients followed from uncontrolled infection, other autoimmune disease, pregnancy or lactation. Sequencing used blood. The chain recombines TRBV15 with TRBJ2-5; a weak D match, TRBD2 (5 bases). The sequence was obtained from a woman aged 60-75 years with Graves' hyperthyroidism. The CDR3 DNA sequence: TGTGCCACCAGCAATCCCGAGGACTGGTCGTGGACCCAGTACTTC. This sequence encodes CATSNPEDWSWTQYF.